The 21 T cell receptor beta chains listed next were all sequenced from one sample in a study of blood T cells in healthy people across ages. Using a J-beta primer mix together with a sample-barcoded 5' primer, a second PCR was run for roughly 6 to 11 cycles. One entry per CDR3 protein, called by TCRdb with MiXCR from the 5' RACE reads. This sample has 1.5 million to 2 million distinct CDR3 sequences, with about two fifths found just once. The sequencing input was blood. All receptors come from a human donor in good health.

V and J are TRBV3-1 and TRBJ2-7; no clear D. CDR1 is LGHDT, CDR2 YNNKEL, per germline (reference sequence). V was pared by 1 base and J by 2 bases, with 12 bases between. The CDR3 runs 15 residues. CDR3: CASSQGIGQTYEQYF. Written as DNA, the CDR3 is TGTGCCAGCAGCCAAGGGATAGGGCAGACCTACGAGCAGTACTTC.

This clonotype was detected only a few times. The rearrangement joins TRBV6-2 or TRBV6-3 to TRBJ1-1; tentatively, D is TRBD1 (6 bases). This CDR3 spans 15 amino acids. Germline V CDR1 and CDR2: MNHEY, SVGEGT. Trimming removed 8 bases from V and 6 bases from J, with 22 bases in between. CDR3 region: CASVGPGRGSPEAFF. CDR3 nucleotide sequence: TGTGCCAGCGTGGGGCCGGGGAGGGGGAGCCCTGAAGCTTTCTTT.

The table lists this clonotype with a few counts. This sequence joins TRBV18 and TRBJ2-4; D is uncertain. With the DNA end fitting TRBJ2-7 better, the J assignment may be wrong. The germline CDR1 and CDR2 sequences are KGHSH and LQKENI. CDR3 length equals 15 residues. CDR3 in DNA: TGTGCCAGCTCACCACCAGGAGTTTTTGGGGACGAGCAGTACTTC. It specifies CASSPPGVFGDEQYF.

The chain combines TRBV9 with TRBJ2-5; 7 nucleotides match TRBD1. After removal of 9 bases from V and 2 bases from J, the junction contained 7 bases not matched to a gene. The CDR3 sequence is 13 residues long. CDR1 SGDLS and CDR2 YYNGEE come from the germline V gene. The CDR3 sequence: CANPDRIQETQYF. The CDR3 DNA sequence: TGTGCCAATCCGGACAGGATACAAGAGACCCAGTACTTC.

The V gene is TRBV10-2, the J gene TRBJ2-4; either TRBD1 or TRBD2 may supply D (5 bases each). The J call may be wrong; the DNA end is better matched by TRBJ2-7. CDR1 is WSHSY, CDR2 SAAADI, per germline. This CDR3 comprises 14 residues. As DNA, the CDR3 is TGCGCCAGCAGTGAGTGGGGACCCTACTACGAGCAGTACTTC. Translating gives CASSEWGPYYEQYF.

In this sample, this clonotype turned up a few times. An end of the junction differs from the germline gene, which may be a read error. This rearrangement joins TRBV28 to TRBJ1-2; D is unclear. Per the germline V gene, CDR1 is MDHEN and CDR2 is SYDVKM. The CDR3 runs to 12 residues. The CDR3 DNA reads as TGTGCCGGCAGTTTATGGGGCTATGGCTACACCTTC. Its translation: CAGSLWGYGYTF.

This clonotype has just a few counts. V usage is TRBV6-5 and J usage is TRBJ1-2; D is unclear. Germline lookup yields CDR1 MNHEY and CDR2 SVGAGI. V was shortened by 10 bases and J by 4 bases, with 22 bases between the two germline ends. This CDR3 has 15 residues. CDR3 in amino acids: CATNSISQLSYGYTF. For the CDR3, the DNA is TGTGCCACAAATTCTATATCTCAGTTGAGCTATGGCTACACCTTC.

The rearrangement links TRBV5-1 to TRBJ1-2; no reliable D call. CDR3 length: 12 amino acids. Germline CDR1 is SGHRS and CDR2 is YFSETQ. The V end was cut by 5 bases, the J end by 12 bases, with 17 bases between. The DNA for the CDR3 is TGCGCCAGCAGTGCGGGCACCCAAGGAGACACCTTC. This sequence encodes CASSAGTQGDTF.

This clonotype was observed a few times. The junction does not match germline at one end; this may be a read error. The J gene is TRBJ2-3, the V gene TRBV14; TRBD1 or TRBD2 may be the D gene (5 bases each). Germline lookup yields CDR1 SGHDN and CDR2 FVKESK. The CDR3 consists of 14 residues. The DNA of the CDR3 is TGTGCCAGCAGCTTAGGACTTTTGACAGATGCGCAGTATTTT. It codes for CASSLGLLTDAQYF.

The chain is built from TRBV20-1 and TRBJ2-3; D not certain. V was clipped by 0 bases and J by 6 bases, with 16 bases between them. Germline CDR1 DFQATT, CDR2 SNEGSKA (reference sequence). This CDR3 is built from 15 residues. CDR3 in DNA: TGCAGTGCTAGAGAATTTTACGGCGAAGTTGATACGCAGTATTTT. Its translation is CSAREFYGEVDTQYF.

Only a few counts were recorded for this clonotype. This chain uses TRBV6-4 with TRBJ2-1; 9 nucleotides line up with TRBD1. Trimming cost V 3 bases and J 3 bases; bases outside gene matches: 3. In germline, CDR1 is MRHNA, CDR2 SNTAGT. The CDR3 sequence is 15 residues long. The CDR3 region has the DNA TGTGCCAGCAGTGAGAGGACAGGGGTCTACAATGAGCAGTTCTTC. This encodes CASSERTGVYNEQFF.

The chain employs TRBV5-1 and TRBJ2-1; perhaps TRBD2 as D (5 bases). The germline V gene encodes CDR1 SGHRS and CDR2 YFSETQ. V dropped 2 bases and J dropped 0 bases, with 15 bases sitting between them. The CDR3 sequence is 17 residues long. Here the CDR3 DNA reads TGCGCCAGCAGCTTATTTTTGTTGGGGAGCTCCTACAATGAGCAGTTCTTC. It translates to CASSLFLLGSSYNEQFF.

This clonotype came up a few times. The chain joins TRBV29-1 to TRBJ1-3; D is undetermined. Trimming left V 3 bases short and J 0 bases short, with 9 bases between. From germline, CDR1 is SQVTM and CDR2 ANQGSEA. The CDR3 contains 14 residues. CDR3 nucleotide sequence: TGCAGCGTTGAGCCCGCCAGCTCTGGAAACACCATATATTTT. Translation: CSVEPASSGNTIYF.

The J gene is TRBJ2-7, the V gene TRBV12-3 or TRBV12-4, with D possibly TRBD2 on 7 matching bases. The end of the DNA fits TRBJ2-1 better, so the J call may be wrong. The CDR3 runs to 20 residues. The CDR3 DNA reads TGTGCCAGCAGCCGGGGGGCCCATTCACGCGGCGGGACACCTGGAAATGAGCAGTTCTTC. Its translation: CASSRGAHSRGGTPGNEQFF.

Concerning this clonotype: An end of the junction differs from the germline gene, which may be a read error. The V and J genes are TRBV9 and TRBJ1-2; TRBD1 might be the D (5 bases). CDR3 length: 14 residues. Germline CDR1 reads SGDLS; CDR2 reads YYNGEE. The CDR3 protein is CASSAFGGDYGHTF. In DNA form, the CDR3 reads TGTGCCAGCAGCGCCTTTGGGGGGGACTATGGCCACACCTTC.

The V gene is TRBV7-2, the J gene TRBJ2-7; D is possibly TRBD1 or TRBD2 (7 bases each). V was shortened by 5 bases and J by 6 bases, with 17 bases between the two germline ends. The length of the CDR3 is 14 residues. Germline V gene sequence: CDR1 SGHTA, CDR2 FQGNSA. CDR3 protein: CASSQGGAWAEQYF. CDR3 DNA: TGTGCCAGCAGCCAGGGGGGGGCCTGGGCCGAGCAGTACTTC.

This chain uses TRBV7-9 with TRBJ2-7; 11 bases line up with TRBD2. This CDR3 has 16 amino acids. CDR1 and CDR2 (germline): SEHNR, FQNEAQ (reference sequence). J lost 1 base, V lost 6 bases, and 8 bases had no gene match. CDR3 in DNA: TGTGCCAGCAGACAGACTAGCGGGGCCAATTCCTACGAGCAGTACTTC. This gives the protein CASRQTSGANSYEQYF.

The chain recombines TRBV6-5 with TRBJ2-3; 9 positions agree with TRBD2. The CDR3 runs to 17 residues. Trimming at V came to 0 bases and at J to 2 bases, leaving 6 bases not matched to a gene. CDR1 and CDR2 from the germline V gene are MNHEY and SVGAGI. For the CDR3, the DNA is TGTGCCAGCAGTTACTCGGGACTAGCAGACTACACAGATACGCAGTATTTT. It codes for CASSYSGLADYTDTQYF.

This clonotype was detected a few times. V usage is TRBV10-3 and J usage is TRBJ1-5; D uncertain. Between the trimmed V and J ends, which lost 5 bases and 7 bases, there was a span of 18 bases. The V gene's germline CDR1 is ENHRY and CDR2 SYGVKD. The CDR3 is made up of 15 amino acids. The CDR3 DNA is TGTGCCATCAGTTACTCGATGGAGGGTTTGCAGCCCCAGCATTTT. This gives the protein CAISYSMEGLQPQHF.

The J gene is TRBJ1-2, the V gene TRBV18; the D gene is possibly TRBD1 (5 bases). The V end was cut by 0 bases, the J end by 1 base, with 15 bases between. CDR3 length equals 17 residues. Germline V gene data show CDR1 as KGHSH and CDR2 as LQKENI. CDR3 coding DNA: TGTGCCAGCTCACCACCCGACGGGGGTACGTTTAACTATGGCTACACCTTC. It encodes CASSPPDGGTFNYGYTF.

The CDR3 region has the DNA TGCAGTGCTAGAAAAACTAGCGGAGGAACAGATACGCAGTATTTT. This sequence encodes CSARKTSGGTDTQYF. This chain joins TRBV20-1 and TRBJ2-3; 8 bases are shared with TRBD2. This CDR3 is built from 15 residues. Germline CDR1 reads DFQATT; CDR2 reads SNEGSKA (reference sequence). Losses at the gene ends were 2 bases for V and 3 bases for J; bases not matched to a gene: 7.